Presented here are 5 T cell receptor beta chains from one specimen sequenced in a study of pediatric ulcerative colitis (dated by TCRdb to 2018 to 2020). The library was built by means of the immunoSEQ multiplex PCR assay. TCRdb re-hosts the immuneACCESS table, in-frame sequences only. Its copies lack some clones; in the studies checked, an unresolved V gene accounts for under half of them, and the cause for the rest is not known. For this sample the table gives some 25,000 clones, of which 55% to 75% were detected only once. Of the sample, roughly 7.8% falls within the top ten clones. During colonoscopy, one to two rectal pinch biopsies were obtained for research purposes. What was sequenced was gut tissue. Receptors were obtained from a boy between 10 and 17 years old with severe ulcerative colitis.

V and J are TRBV27 and TRBJ1-4; 7 positions match TRBD1. The CDR3 length is 15 residues. The V and J ends lost 8 bases and 8 bases, in that order; junction bases with no gene match: 14. CDR1 is MNHEY and CDR2 is SMNVEV in the germline V gene (reference sequence). DNA for the CDR3: TGTGCCAGCCGTGGAGGGTCAAAGACAGGGGAAAAACTGTTTTTT. Amino acid sequence: CASRGGSKTGEKLFF.

V is TRBV19 and J is TRBJ2-5; no clear D. The CDR3 length is 16 residues. Trimming took off 3 bases at V and 5 bases at J, with 19 bases between the two ends. Germline CDR1 is LNHDA and CDR2 is SQIVND (reference sequence). DNA of the CDR3: TGTGCCAGTAGTATCTCCACGTTGGGTTTTCACGAGACCCAGTACTTC. Protein sequence: CASSISTLGFHETQYF.

This chain uses TRBV2 with TRBJ1-2; D ambiguous. The germline CDR1 and CDR2 sequences are SNHLY and FYNNEI. This CDR3 is built from 14 residues. V was shortened by 7 bases and J by 2 bases, with 14 bases between the two germline ends. This CDR3 reads CASTKRPPNYGYTF. CDR3 DNA: TGTGCCAGCACCAAGCGGCCACCCAACTATGGCTACACCTTC.

J is TRBJ2-1 and V is TRBV25-1; 9 bases fit TRBD2. The CDR3 has 15 amino acids. Germline CDR1 MGHDK, CDR2 SYGVNS. The ends lost 0 bases at V and 6 bases at J; junction bases unmatched: 3. The CDR3 protein is CASSEYTSGPNEQFF. The CDR3 coding sequence is TGTGCCAGCAGTGAATATACTAGCGGGCCCAATGAGCAGTTCTTC. Full variable domain (outside the CDR3, taken from reference TRBV25-1 and TRBJ2-1): EADIYQTPRYLVIGTGKKITLECSQTMGHDKMYWYQQDPGMELHLIHYSYGVNSTEKGDLSSESTVSRIRTEHFPLTLESARPSHTSQYLCASSEYTSGPNEQFFGPGTRLTVL.

V gene TRBV30 combines with J gene TRBJ2-7, with D possibly TRBD2 on 6 matching bases. The CDR3 spans 13 residues. Germline CDR1 is GTSNPN and CDR2 is SVGIG (reference sequence). V was shortened by 3 bases and J by 2 bases, with 11 bases between the two germline ends. The CDR3 protein is CAWRTAGPYEQYF. The CDR3 DNA follows: TGTGCCTGGAGGACGGCGGGGCCCTACGAGCAGTACTTC.